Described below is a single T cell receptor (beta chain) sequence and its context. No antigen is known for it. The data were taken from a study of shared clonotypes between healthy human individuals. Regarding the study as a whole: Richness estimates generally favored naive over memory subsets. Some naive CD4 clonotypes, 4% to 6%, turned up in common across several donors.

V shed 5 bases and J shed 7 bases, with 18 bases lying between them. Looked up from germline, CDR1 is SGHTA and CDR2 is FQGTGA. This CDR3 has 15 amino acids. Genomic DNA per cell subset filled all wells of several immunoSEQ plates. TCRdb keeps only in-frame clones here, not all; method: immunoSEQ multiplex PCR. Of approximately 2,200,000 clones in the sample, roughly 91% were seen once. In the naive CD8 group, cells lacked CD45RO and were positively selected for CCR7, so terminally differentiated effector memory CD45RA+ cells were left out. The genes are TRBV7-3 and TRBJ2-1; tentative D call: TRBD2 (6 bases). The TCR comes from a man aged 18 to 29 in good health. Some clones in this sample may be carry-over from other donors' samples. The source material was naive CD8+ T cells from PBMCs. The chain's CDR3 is CASSPTSLKGNEQFF. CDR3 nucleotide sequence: TGTGCCAGCAGCCCAACTAGCCTCAAGGGGAATGAGCAGTTCTTC.